This TCR beta chain stems from a study of beta chain features in type 1 diabetes. Study outcomes and limitations: For Type 1 diabetes patients, all four CD4+ subsets carried TCRB CDR3s that were moderately but significantly shorter.

This clone was counted between two and nine times. The antigen is undetermined. Trimming took off 4 bases at V and 2 bases at J, with 15 bases between the two ends. The V gene's germline CDR1 is KGHSH and CDR2 LQKENI. The CDR3 loop spans 15 amino acids. The isolated RNA, all of it, was reverse transcribed, so expressed TCRB transcripts were what got sequenced. It was found that naive, central memory and regulatory T cell samples averaged about 4 million reads. Libraries were prepared by immunoSEQ multiplex PCR; TCRdb keeps only in-frame clonotypes and omits some of them. The profile shows 150,000 to 200,000 clones, approximately 8.8% of them singletons.

The J gene is TRBJ2-7, the V gene TRBV18; tentative D call: TRBD1 (6 bases). This TCR derives from a young woman with type 1 diabetes. Sequences were obtained from central memory CD4+ T cells from blood. CDR3 bases: TGTGCCAGCTCACGGGATTCAGGGGCGACCTACGAGCAGTACTTC. Amino acid sequence: CASSRDSGATYEQYF.